These 6 T cell receptor beta chains share one sample of origin, sequenced in a study of control samples from healthy donors and cancer patients (dated by TCRdb to about 2020). Libraries were made using the immunoSEQ multiplex PCR assay. What TCRdb holds here is the immuneACCESS table cut down to in-frame rearrangements. Part of the clones is not present; checked against another copy, under half of the missing clones reflect an unresolved V gene, and the others are unexplained. The sample profile shows under 200,000 clones; 85% to 95% of them were found once. Over 6.5% of the sample is in the top ten clones. The sample taken for sequencing was blood. These receptors all stem from a woman in her forties in good health.

A single count supports this clone. The chain couples TRBV30 to TRBJ1-2; a weak D match, TRBD1 (6 bases). CDR3 length: 13 amino acids. Germline V lookup: CDR1 GTSNPN, CDR2 SVGIG (reference sequence). Trimming shortened V by 3 bases and J by 4 bases, and 12 bases separated the two germline ends. The CDR3 spells CAWRLQGPYGYTF. CDR3 sequence (DNA): TGTGCCTGGAGACTACAGGGCCCCTATGGCTACACCTTC. The variable domain in full, with the rest retrieved from reference TRBV30 and TRBJ1-2, is SQTIHQWPATLVQPVGSPLSLECTVEGTSNPNLYWYRQAAGRGLQLLFYSVGIGQISSEVPQNLSASRPQDRQFILSSKKLLLSDSGFYLCAWRLQGPYGYTFGSGTRLTVV.

In DNA form, the CDR3 reads TGTGTTATGTTGCGGAATGGGAAAGCGAACACTGAAGCTTTCTTT. Its translation is CVMLRNGKANTEAFF. This chain connects TRBV5-4 to TRBJ1-1; D gene uncertain. CDR3 size: 15 residues. Per the germline V gene, CDR1 is SGHNT and CDR2 is YYREEE (reference sequence).

The chain has TRBV5-1 and TRBJ1-1; D gene uncertain. Looked up from germline, CDR1 is SGHRS and CDR2 is YFSETQ. Trimming shortened V by 0 bases and J by 3 bases, and 12 bases separated the two germline ends. The CDR3 consists of 15 residues. CDR3 residues: CASSLEGREDTEAFF. DNA of the CDR3: TGCGCCAGCAGCTTGGAAGGGAGGGAAGACACTGAAGCTTTCTTT. The full variable domain, with the rest looked up from reference TRBV5-1 and TRBJ1-1, is KAGVTQTPRYLIKTRGQQVTLSCSPISGHRSVSWYQQTPGQGLQFLFEYFSETQRNKGNFPGRFSGRQFSNSRSEMNVSTLELGDSALYLCASSLEGREDTEAFFGQGTRLTVV.

J is TRBJ2-2 and V is TRBV3-1 (or the pseudogene TRBV3-2); D remains ambiguous. The CDR3 is 12 amino acids. Germline CDR1 reads LGHDT; CDR2 reads YNNKEL (reference sequence). V was clipped by 5 bases and J by 2 bases, with 3 bases between them. The CDR3 region has the DNA TGTGCCAGCAGCTATAACACCGGGGAGCTGTTTTTT. It codes for CASSYNTGELFF.

The chain employs TRBV9 and TRBJ1-6; D not certain. Germline assignment: CDR1 SGDLS and CDR2 YYNGEE. The length of the CDR3 is 15 residues. V was cut by 0 bases and J by 10 bases, with 14 bases left in between. For the CDR3, the DNA is TGTGCCAGCAGCGTAGCGGGCGCTACACCCTCACCCCTCCACTTT. Protein: CASSVAGATPSPLHF. Full variable domain (outside the CDR3, taken from reference TRBV9 and TRBJ1-6): DSGVTQTPKHLITATGQRVTLRCSPRSGDLSVYWYQQSLDQGLQFLIQYYNGEERAKGNILERFSAQQFPDLHSELNLSSLELGDSALYFCASSVAGATPSPLHFGNGTRLTVT.

The V gene is TRBV5-6, the J gene TRBJ2-1, with D possibly being TRBD1 (5 bases). Germline CDR1 is SGHDT and CDR2 is YYEEEE. Trimming shortened V by 2 bases and J by 4 bases, and 10 bases separated the two germline ends. The CDR3 has 14 residues. The CDR3 region is CASSFSGLYNEQFF. The CDR3 DNA sequence: TGTGCCAGCAGCTTTTCAGGGCTGTACAATGAGCAGTTCTTC. The complete variable domain, with remaining parts taken from reference TRBV5-6 and TRBJ2-1, reads DAGVTQSPTHLIKTRGQQVTLRCSPKSGHDTVSWYQQALGQGPQFIFQYYEEEERQRGNFPDRFSGHQFPNYSSELNVNALLLGDSALYLCASSFSGLYNEQFFGPGTRLTVL.